This T cell receptor beta chain was sequenced in a study of T cell repertoires in cytomegalovirus infection. Study-wide results and caveats: Cumulative frequency of public TCR beta families picked out carriers of CMV plus the relevant HLA.

This clonotype was counted ten times or more. Its target is unknown. V was cut by 1 base and J by 12 bases, with 13 bases left in between. In germline, CDR1 is SEHNR, CDR2 FQNEAQ (reference sequence). The CDR3 spans 13 residues. Via MiXCR, TCRdb re-called the reads, giving one row per CDR3 protein. The profile shows just under 300,000 distinct CDR3 sequences, about a tenth of them singletons. The clonotype originates from a human donor in good health (CMV status not recorded). Some clones in this sample may be carry-over from other donors' samples. The chain has TRBV7-9 and TRBJ2-1, with D uncertain. What was sequenced was PBMCs. This chain's CDR3 is CASSLVGSSGQFF. As DNA, the CDR3 is TGTGCCAGCAGCTTAGTTGGCAGTTCGGGGCAGTTCTTC.